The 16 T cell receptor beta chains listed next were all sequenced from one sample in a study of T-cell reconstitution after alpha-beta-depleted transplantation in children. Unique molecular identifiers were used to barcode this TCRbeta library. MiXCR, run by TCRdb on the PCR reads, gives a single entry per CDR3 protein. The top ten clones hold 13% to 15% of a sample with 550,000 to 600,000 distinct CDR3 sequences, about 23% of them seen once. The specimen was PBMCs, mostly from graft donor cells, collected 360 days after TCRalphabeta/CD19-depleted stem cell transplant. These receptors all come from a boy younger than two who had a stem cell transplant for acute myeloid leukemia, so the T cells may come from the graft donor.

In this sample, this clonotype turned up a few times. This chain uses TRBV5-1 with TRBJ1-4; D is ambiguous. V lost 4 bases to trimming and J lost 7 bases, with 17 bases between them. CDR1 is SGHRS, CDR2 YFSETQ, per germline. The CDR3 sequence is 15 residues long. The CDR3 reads CASSQNGISGEKLFF. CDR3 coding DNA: TGCGCCAGCAGCCAGAATGGGATATCTGGTGAAAAACTGTTTTTT.

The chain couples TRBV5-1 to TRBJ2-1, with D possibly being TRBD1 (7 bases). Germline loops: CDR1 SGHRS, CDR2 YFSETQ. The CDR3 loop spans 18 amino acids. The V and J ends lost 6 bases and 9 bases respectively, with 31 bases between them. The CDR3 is CASNDLRGASPKGVEQFF. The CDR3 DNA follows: TGCGCCAGCAACGACCTCAGGGGGGCGAGCCCTAAGGGTGTTGAGCAGTTCTTC.

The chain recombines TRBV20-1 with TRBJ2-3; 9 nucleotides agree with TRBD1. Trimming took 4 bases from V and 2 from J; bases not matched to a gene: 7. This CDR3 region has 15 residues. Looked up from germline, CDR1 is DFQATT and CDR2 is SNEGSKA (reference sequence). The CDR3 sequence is CSATTGTGLTDTQYF. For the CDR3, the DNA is TGCAGTGCTACTACCGGGACAGGGCTCACAGATACGCAGTATTTT.

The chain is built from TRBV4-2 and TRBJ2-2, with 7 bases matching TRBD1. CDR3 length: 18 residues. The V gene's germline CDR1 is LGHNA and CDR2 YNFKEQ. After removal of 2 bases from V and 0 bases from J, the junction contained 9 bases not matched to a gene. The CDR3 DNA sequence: TGTGCCAGCAGCCAATTATTCGACAGGGTAACGAACACCGGGGAGCTGTTTTTT. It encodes CASSQLFDRVTNTGELFF.

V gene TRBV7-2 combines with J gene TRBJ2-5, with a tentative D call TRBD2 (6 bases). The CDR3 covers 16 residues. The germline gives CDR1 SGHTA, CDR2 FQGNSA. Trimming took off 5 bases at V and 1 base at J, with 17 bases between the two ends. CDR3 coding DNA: TGTGCCAGCAGCGGCCTGACTAGTACCTCCCAAGAGACCCAGTACTTC. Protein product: CASSGLTSTSQETQYF.

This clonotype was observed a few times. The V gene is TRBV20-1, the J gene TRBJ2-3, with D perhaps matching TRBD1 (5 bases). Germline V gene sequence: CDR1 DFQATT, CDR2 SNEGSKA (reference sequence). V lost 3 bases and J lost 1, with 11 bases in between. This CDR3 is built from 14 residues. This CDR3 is CSASGGAGTDTQYF. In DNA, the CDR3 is TGCAGTGCTAGTGGTGGGGCGGGCACAGATACGCAGTATTTT.

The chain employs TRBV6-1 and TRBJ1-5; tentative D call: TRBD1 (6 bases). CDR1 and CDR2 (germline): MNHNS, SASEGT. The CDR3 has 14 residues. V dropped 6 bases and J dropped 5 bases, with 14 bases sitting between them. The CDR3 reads CASRLNRADQPQHF. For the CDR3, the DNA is TGTGCCAGCAGACTTAACAGGGCGGATCAGCCCCAGCATTTT.

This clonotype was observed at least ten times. The CDR3 spells CAISESGTGLYEQYV. CDR3 DNA: TGTGCCATCAGTGAGTCCGGGACAGGACTCTACGAGCAGTACGTC. The V call is TRBV10-3, the J call TRBJ2-7, with 8 nucleotides matching TRBD1. Germline CDR1 is ENHRY and CDR2 is SYGVKD. The CDR3 is made up of 15 amino acids. V was pared by 0 bases and J by 3 bases, with 4 bases of the junction left unmatched.

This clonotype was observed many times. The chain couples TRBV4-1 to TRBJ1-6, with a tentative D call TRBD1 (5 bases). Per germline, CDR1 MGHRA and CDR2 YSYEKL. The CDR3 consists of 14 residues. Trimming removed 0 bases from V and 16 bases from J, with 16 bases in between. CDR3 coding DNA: TGCGCCAGCAGCCAAGATCTGGTAACAGGTACTCTCCACTTT. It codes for CASSQDLVTGTLHF.

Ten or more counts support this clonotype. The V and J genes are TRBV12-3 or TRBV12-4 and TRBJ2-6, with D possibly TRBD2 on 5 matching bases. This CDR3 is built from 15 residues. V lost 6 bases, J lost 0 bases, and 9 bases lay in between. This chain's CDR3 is CASSQGLSGANVLTF. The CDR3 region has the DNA TGTGCCAGCAGCCAAGGACTCTCTGGGGCCAACGTCCTGACTTTC.

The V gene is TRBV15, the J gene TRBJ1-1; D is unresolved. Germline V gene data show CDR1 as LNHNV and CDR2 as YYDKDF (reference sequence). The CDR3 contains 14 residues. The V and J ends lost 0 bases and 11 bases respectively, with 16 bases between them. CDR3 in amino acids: CATSRDTGSRGAFF. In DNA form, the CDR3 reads TGTGCCACCAGCAGAGATACGGGAAGTCGTGGGGCTTTCTTT.

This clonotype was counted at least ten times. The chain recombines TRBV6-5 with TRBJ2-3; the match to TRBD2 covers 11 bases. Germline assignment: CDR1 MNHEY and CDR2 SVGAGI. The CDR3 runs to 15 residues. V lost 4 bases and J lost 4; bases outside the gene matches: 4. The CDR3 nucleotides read TGTGCCAGCAGTTCCCTAGCGGGGGGCGCAGATACGCAGTATTTT. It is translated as CASSSLAGGADTQYF.

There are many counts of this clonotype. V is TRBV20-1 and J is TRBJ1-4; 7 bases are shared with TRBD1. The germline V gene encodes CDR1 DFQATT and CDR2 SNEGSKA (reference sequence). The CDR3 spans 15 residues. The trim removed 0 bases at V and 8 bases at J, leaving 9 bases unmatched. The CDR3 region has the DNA TGCAGTGCTAGAGAGGGAAGGGGGCGCGGAGAAAAACTGTTTTTT. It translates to CSAREGRGRGEKLFF.

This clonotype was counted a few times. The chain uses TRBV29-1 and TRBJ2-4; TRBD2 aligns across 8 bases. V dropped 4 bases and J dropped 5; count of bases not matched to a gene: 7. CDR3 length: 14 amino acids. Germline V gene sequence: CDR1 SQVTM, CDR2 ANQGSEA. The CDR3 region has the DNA TGCAGCGTTGTAGCAGCGGGGGCCCAAAACATTCAGTACTTC. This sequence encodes CSVVAAGAQNIQYF.

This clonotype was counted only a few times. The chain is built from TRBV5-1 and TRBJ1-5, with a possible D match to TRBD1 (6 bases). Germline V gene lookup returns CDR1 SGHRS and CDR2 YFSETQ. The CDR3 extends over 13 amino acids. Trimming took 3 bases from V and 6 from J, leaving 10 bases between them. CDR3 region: CASSSGDSQPQHF. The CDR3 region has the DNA TGCGCCAGCAGCTCAGGGGATTCTCAGCCCCAGCATTTT.

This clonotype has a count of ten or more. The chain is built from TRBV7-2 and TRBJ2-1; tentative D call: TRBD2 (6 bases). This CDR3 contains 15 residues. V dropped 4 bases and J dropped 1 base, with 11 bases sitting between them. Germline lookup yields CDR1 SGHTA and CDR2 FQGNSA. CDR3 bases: TGTGCCAGCAGCTCCTATAGCGGTTCCTACAATGAGCAGTTCTTC. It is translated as CASSSYSGSYNEQFF.